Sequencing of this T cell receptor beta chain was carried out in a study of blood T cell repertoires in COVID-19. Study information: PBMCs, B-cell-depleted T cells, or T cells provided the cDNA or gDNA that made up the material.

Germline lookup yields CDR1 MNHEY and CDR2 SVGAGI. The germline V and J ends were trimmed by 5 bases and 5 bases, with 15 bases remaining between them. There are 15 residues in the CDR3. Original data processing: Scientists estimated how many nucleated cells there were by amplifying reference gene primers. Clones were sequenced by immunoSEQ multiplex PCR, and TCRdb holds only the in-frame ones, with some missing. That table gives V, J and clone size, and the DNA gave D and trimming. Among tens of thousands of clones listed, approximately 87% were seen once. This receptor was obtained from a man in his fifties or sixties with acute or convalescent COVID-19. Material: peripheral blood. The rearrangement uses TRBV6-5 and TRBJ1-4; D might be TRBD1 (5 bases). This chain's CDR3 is CASSLGPGRNEKLFF. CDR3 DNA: TGTGCCAGCAGTCTAGGGCCAGGGCGGAATGAAAAACTGTTTTTT.